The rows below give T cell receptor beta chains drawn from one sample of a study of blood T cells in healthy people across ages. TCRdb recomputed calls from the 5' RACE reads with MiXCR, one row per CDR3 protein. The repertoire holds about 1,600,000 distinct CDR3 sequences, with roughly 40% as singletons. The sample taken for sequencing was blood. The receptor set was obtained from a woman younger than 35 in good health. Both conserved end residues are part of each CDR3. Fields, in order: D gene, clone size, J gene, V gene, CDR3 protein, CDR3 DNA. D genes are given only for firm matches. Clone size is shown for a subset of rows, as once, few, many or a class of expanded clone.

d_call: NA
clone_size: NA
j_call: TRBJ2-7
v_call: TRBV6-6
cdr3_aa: CASRLAESSYNEQYF
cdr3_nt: TGTGCCAGCCGACTCGCGGAGAGCTCCTACAATGAGCAGTACTTC

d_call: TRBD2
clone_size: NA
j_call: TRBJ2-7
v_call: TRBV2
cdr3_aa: CASRNRGGLYEQYF
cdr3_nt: TGTGCCAGCAGAAACCGGGGGGGCCTCTACGAGCAGTACTTC

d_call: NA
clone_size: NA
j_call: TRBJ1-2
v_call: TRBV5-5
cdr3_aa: CASSLEVGNYGYTF
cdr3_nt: TGTGCCAGCAGCTTGGAGGTGGGGAACTATGGCTACACCTTC

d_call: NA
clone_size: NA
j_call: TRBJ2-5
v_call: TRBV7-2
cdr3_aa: CASSANGGSETQYF
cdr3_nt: TGTGCCAGCAGTGCGAATGGGGGCTCGGAGACCCAGTACTTC

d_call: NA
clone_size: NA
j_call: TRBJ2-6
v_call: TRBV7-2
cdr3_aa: CASTMGSHTANVLTF
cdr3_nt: TGTGCCAGCACCATGGGCAGCCATACGGCCAACGTCCTGACTTTC

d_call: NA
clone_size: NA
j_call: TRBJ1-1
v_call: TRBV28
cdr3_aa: CASAFWGNTEAFF
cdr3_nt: TGTGCCAGCGCGTTCTGGGGGAACACTGAAGCTTTCTTT

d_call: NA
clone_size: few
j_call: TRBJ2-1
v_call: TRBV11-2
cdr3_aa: CASSPPPSLTYNEQFF
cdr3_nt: TGTGCCAGCAGCCCACCCCCCTCGCTTACCTACAATGAGCAGTTCTTC

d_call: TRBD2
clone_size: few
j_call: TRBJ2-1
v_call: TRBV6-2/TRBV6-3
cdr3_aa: CASSYRREFYNEQFF
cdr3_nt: TGTGCCAGCAGTTACCGGCGGGAGTTTTACAATGAGCAGTTCTTC

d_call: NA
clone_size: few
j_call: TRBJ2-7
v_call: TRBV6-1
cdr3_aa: CASSIRDSSYEQYF
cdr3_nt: TGTGCCAGCAGTATTCGGGACTCTAGCTACGAGCAGTACTTC

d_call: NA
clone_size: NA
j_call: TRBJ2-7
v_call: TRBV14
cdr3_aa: CASSQAVGSFYEQYF
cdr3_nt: TGTGCCAGCAGCCAAGCGGTCGGGAGTTTCTACGAGCAGTACTTC

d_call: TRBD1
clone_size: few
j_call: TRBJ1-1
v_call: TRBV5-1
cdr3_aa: CASSLDRGLSNTEAFF
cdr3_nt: TGCGCCAGCAGCCTGGACAGGGGGCTATCCAACACTGAAGCTTTCTTT

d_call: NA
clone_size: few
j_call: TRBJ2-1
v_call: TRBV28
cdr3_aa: CASSFLGLSNEQFF
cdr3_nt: TGTGCCAGCAGTTTCCTGGGATTGAGCAATGAGCAGTTCTTC

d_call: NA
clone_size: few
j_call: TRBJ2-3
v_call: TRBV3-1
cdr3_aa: CASSQALLAGATTDTQYF
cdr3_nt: TGTGCCAGCAGCCAAGCCCTTCTGGCGGGGGCCACCACAGATACGCAGTATTTT

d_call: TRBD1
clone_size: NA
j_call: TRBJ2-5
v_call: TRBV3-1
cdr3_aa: CASSQDDRGYF
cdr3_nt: TGTGCCAGCAGCCAAGACGACAGGGGGTACTTC

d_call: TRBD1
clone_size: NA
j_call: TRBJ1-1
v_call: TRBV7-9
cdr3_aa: CASSPENRGRTEAFF
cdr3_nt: TGTGCCAGCAGCCCAGAGAACAGGGGGCGGACTGAAGCTTTCTTT

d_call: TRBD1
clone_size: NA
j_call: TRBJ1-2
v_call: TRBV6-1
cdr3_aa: CASRPGQGHYGYTF
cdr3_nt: TGTGCCAGCAGGCCCGGACAGGGCCACTATGGCTACACCTTC

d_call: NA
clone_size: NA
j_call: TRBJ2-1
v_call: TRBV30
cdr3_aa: CAGGGLNEQFF
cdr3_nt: TGTGCTGGAGGGGGCCTTAATGAGCAGTTCTTC

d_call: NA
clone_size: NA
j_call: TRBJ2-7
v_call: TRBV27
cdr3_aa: CASSSLNREQYF
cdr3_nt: TGTGCCAGCAGTTCCCTAAATCGGGAGCAGTACTTC

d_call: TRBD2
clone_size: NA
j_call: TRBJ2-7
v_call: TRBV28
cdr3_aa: CASTQSGGAPSEQYF
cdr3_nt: TGTGCCAGCACACAGAGCGGGGGGGCCCCGTCCGAGCAGTACTTC

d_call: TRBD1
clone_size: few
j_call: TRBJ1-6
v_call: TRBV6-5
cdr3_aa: CASSNRGSPLHF
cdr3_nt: TGTGCCAGCAGTAACAGGGGTTCACCCCTCCACTTT

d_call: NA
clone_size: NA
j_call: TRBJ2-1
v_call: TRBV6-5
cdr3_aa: CASSYERTSYNEQFF
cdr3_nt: TGTGCCAGCAGTTACGAGCGGACTTCCTACAATGAGCAGTTCTTC

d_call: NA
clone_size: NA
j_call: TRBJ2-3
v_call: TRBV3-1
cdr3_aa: CAGSHVSDTQYF
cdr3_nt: TGTGCCGGCAGCCACGTCTCAGATACGCAGTATTTT

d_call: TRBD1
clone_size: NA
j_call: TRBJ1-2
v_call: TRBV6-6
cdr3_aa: CASLGGTAKANYGYTF
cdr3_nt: TGTGCCAGCCTAGGCGGGACAGCCAAAGCTAACTATGGCTACACCTTC

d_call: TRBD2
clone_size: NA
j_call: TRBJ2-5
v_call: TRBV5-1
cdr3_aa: CASKRGEGGQGTQYF
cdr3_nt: TGCGCCAGCAAGCGGGGCGAGGGAGGACAAGGGACCCAGTACTTC

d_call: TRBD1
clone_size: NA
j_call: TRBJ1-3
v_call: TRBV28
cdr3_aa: CASSPSLGRGTGGNTIYF
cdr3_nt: TGTGCCAGCAGTCCGTCTTTAGGCAGGGGGACGGGTGGAAACACCATATATTTT

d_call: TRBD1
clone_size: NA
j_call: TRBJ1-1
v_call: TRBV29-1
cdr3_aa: CSVHRDRGDYSEAFF
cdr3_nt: TGCAGCGTGCACCGGGACAGGGGGGATTATTCTGAAGCTTTCTTT

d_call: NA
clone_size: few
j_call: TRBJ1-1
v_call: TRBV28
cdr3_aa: CASSRLRATEAFF
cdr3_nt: TGTGCCAGCAGTCGCCTCAGGGCCACTGAAGCTTTCTTT

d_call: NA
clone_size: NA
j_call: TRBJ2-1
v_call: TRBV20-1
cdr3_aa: CSARSRDNTNEQFF
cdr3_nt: TGCAGTGCTAGGTCGCGGGATAACACCAATGAGCAGTTCTTC

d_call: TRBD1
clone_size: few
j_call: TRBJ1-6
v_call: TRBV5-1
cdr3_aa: CASSLGQGTNSPLHF
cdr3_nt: TGTGCCAGCAGCTTGGGACAGGGGACTAATTCACCCCTCCACTTT

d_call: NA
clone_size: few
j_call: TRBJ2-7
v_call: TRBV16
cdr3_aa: CASSQSARYEQYF
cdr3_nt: TGTGCCAGCAGCCAATCGGCAAGGTACGAGCAGTACTTC

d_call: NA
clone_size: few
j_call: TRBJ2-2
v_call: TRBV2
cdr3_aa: CASSGNSLPGELFF
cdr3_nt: TGTGCCAGCAGTGGGAATAGCCTCCCCGGGGAGCTGTTTTTT

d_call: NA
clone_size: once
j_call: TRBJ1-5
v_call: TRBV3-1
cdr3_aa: CASSQDSGSANQPQHF
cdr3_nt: TGTGCCAGCAGCCAAGATTCAGGCAGTGCCAATCAGCCCCAGCATTTT

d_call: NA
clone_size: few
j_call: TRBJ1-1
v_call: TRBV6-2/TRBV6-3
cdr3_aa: CASSNAGTSEAFF
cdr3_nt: TGTGCCAGCAGTAATGCCGGGACCTCTGAAGCTTTCTTT

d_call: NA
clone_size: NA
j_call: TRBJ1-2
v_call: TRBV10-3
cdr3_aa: CAIRTGSEGYTF
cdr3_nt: TGTGCCATCAGGACGGGTTCGGAAGGCTACACCTTC

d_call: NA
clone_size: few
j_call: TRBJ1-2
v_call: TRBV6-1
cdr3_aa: CASSEIGTPYGYTF
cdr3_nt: TGTGCCAGCAGTGAAATTGGGACTCCCTATGGCTACACCTTC

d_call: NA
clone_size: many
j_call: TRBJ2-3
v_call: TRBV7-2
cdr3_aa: CASRSQGSFTDTQYF
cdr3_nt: TGTGCCAGCCGGTCACAGGGCTCATTCACAGATACGCAGTATTTT

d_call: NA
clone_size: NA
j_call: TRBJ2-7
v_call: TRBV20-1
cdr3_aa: CSATSSSGRTDYEQYF
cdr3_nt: TGCAGTGCTACCTCCTCCTCAGGCCGCACGGACTACGAGCAGTACTTC

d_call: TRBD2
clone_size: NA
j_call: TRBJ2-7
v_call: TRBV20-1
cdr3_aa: CSARERLRTSGEVNEQYF
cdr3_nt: TGCAGTGCTAGAGAAAGGTTGCGGACTAGCGGGGAGGTCAATGAGCAGTACTTC

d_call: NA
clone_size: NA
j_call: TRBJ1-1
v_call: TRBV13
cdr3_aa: CASSPSWAAHMNTEAFF
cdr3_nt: TGTGCCAGCAGCCCCTCGTGGGCAGCGCACATGAACACTGAAGCTTTCTTT

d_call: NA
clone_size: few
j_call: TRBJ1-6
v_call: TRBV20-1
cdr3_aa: CSVPRGGSYNSPLHF
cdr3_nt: TGCAGTGTCCCCCGGGGAGGCTCCTATAATTCACCCCTCCACTTT

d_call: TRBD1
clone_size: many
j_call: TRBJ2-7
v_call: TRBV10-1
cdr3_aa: CASSRGTGPYEQYF
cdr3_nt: TGCGCCAGCAGTAGAGGGACAGGACCCTACGAGCAGTACTTC

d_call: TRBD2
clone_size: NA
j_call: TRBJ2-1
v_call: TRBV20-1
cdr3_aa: CSAVNSGRGETQFF
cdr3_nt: TGCAGTGCTGTGAATAGCGGGAGAGGGGAGACCCAGTTCTTC

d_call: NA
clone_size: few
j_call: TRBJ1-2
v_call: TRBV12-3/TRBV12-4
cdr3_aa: CASTPGTGTGLSYGYTF
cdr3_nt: TGTGCCAGCACCCCGGGGACCGGGACCGGTCTCTCCTATGGCTACACCTTC

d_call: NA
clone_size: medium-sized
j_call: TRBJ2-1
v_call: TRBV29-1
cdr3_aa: CSVVPDPGHINEQFF
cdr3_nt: TGCAGCGTTGTTCCGGATCCGGGACATATCAATGAGCAGTTCTTC

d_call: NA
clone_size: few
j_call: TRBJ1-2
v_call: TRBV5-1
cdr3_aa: CASTTLPWVRYGYTF
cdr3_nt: TGCGCCAGCACTACTCTCCCTTGGGTGCGCTATGGCTACACCTTC

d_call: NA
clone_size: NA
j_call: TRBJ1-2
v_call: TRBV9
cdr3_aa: CASSVGGGALNYGYTF
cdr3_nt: TGTGCCAGCAGCGTAGGAGGGGGGGCCCTTAACTATGGCTACACCTTC

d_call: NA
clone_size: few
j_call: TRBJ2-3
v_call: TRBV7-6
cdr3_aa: CASSPNTVSTDTQYF
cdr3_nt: TGTGCCAGCAGCCCGAATACTGTTAGCACAGATACGCAGTATTTT

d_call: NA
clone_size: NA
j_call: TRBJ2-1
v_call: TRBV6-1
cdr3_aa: CASSETPSWSSYNEQFF
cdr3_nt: TGTGCCAGCAGTGAAACCCCCAGCTGGAGCTCCTACAATGAGCAGTTCTTC

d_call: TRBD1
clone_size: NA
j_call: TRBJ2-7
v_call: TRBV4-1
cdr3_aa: CASIYLQGAHEQYF
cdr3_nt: TGCGCCAGCATCTATCTTCAGGGGGCTCACGAGCAGTACTTC

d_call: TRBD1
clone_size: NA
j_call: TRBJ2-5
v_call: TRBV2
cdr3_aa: CASTTGVLPITETQYF
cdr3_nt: TGTGCCAGCACTACAGGGGTACTACCTATTACGGAGACCCAGTACTTC

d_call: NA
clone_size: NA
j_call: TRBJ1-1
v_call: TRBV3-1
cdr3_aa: CASSHGAGTEAFF
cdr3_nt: TGTGCCAGCAGCCACGGGGCGGGCACTGAAGCTTTCTTT

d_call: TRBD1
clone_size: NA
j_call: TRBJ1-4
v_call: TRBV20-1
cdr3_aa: CSARSTGGKNEKLFF
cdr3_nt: TGCAGTGCTAGATCCACAGGGGGGAAGAATGAAAAACTGTTTTTT

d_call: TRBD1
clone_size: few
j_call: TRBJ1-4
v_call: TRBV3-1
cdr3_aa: CASSHAGTENEKLFF
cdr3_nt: TGTGCCAGCAGCCATGCCGGGACAGAAAATGAAAAACTGTTTTTT

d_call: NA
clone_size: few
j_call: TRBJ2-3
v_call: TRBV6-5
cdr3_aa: CASTYSRMNTDTQYF
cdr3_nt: TGTGCCAGCACCTACTCTCGAATGAATACAGATACGCAGTATTTT

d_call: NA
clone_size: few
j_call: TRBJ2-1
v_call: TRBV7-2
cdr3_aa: CASSKWVGGTTYNEQFF
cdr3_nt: TGTGCCAGCAGCAAATGGGTGGGCGGGACAACCTACAATGAGCAGTTCTTC

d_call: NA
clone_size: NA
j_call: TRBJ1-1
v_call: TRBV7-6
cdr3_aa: CASSLNGGEAFF
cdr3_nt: TGTGCCAGCAGCTTAAATGGGGGTGAAGCTTTCTTT

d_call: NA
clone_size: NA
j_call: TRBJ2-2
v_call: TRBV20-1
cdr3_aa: CSARDPRGPGELFF
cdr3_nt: TGCAGTGCTAGAGATCCCAGAGGTCCCGGGGAGCTGTTTTTT